This is a list of T cell receptor beta chains from one sample in a study of CD8+CD57+ T cells in acquired aplastic anemia. TCRdb processed the reads anew with MiXCR; each CDR3 protein has one entry. The sample carries 150,000 to 200,000 distinct CDR3 sequences, 40% to 50% recorded once. Sequenced material: sorted CD4+, CD8+, or CD8+CD57+ T cells (not recorded which) from PBMCs. The receptors were gathered from a human donor with aplastic anemia. The CDR3 runs from the conserved cysteine through the conserved F or W. The D gene is left open where the match is weak. Expanded clones are given a class, and other clones once, few, many or no size at all.

D	size	V	J	DNA	CDR3
.	.	TRBV2	TRBJ2-3	TGTGCCAGCACTCAGAGACTAACAGATACGCAGTATTTT	CASTQRLTDTQYF
TRBD2	many	TRBV7-3	TRBJ2-5	TGTGCCAGCAGCTCGGGGGGGGACATCCCGCAAGAGACCCAGTACTTC	CASSSGGDIPQETQYF
TRBD2	many	TRBV5-1	TRBJ2-2	TGCGCCAGCAGCCTCCTGGCGTCTTCTAGCGGGAACACCGGGGAGCTGTTTTTT	CASSLLASSSGNTGELFF
TRBD1	many	TRBV4-3	TRBJ1-6	TGCGCCAGCAGCCTTGGGGGACAGGGGGATTCACCCCTCCACTTT	CASSLGGQGDSPLHF
.	.	TRBV29-1	TRBJ1-5	TGCAGAGTTGTATTGGGGGGTGGCAATCAGCCCCAGCATTTT	CRVVLGGGNQPQHF
.	.	TRBV10-1	TRBJ1-5	TGCGCCAGTAGTGAGTCGGGCCGGTCCAGCAATCAGCCCCAGCATTTT	CASSESGRSSNQPQHF
.	few	TRBV6-2/TRBV6-3	TRBJ2-6	TGTGCCAGCACCTCATGGGGGGGGGCCAACGTCCTGACTTTC	CASTSWGGANVLTF
TRBD1	.	TRBV6-5	TRBJ1-5	TGTGCCAGCAGTTACAACAGGACAGGCCGAAATCAGCCCCAGCATTTT	CASSYNRTGRNQPQHF
TRBD1	.	TRBV24-1	TRBJ1-3	TGTGCCACCAGTGAGAAAAACAGGGGAGTCGGAAACACCATATATTTT	CATSEKNRGVGNTIYF
TRBD1	.	TRBV15	TRBJ1-2	TGTGTCACCAGCCGGGACAGGGTTTATGGCTACACCTTC	CVTSRDRVYGYTF
.	.	TRBV14	TRBJ1-4	TGTGCCAGCAGCCAACAGGGGCCTAATGAAAAACTGTTTTTT	CASSQQGPNEKLFF
TRBD1	.	TRBV11-2	TRBJ1-4	TGTGCCAGCAGCTTAGGGGACAGGGGCACTAATGAAAAACCGTTTTTT	CASSLGDRGTNEKPFF
.	many	TRBV7-9	TRBJ1-6	TGTGCCAGTCAACGAGACGGATACCTCAATTCACCCCTCCACTTT	CASQRDGYLNSPLHF
TRBD2	.	TRBV2	TRBJ2-1	TGTGCCAGCAGTGAAATGGCGGGGGGCCCTTCTGGTGAGCAGTTCTTC	CASSEMAGGPSGEQFF
TRBD1	few	TRBV24-1	TRBJ2-3	TGTGCCACCAGTGATTTTGGGACAGGGGGCTGGACAGATACGCAGTATTTT	CATSDFGTGGWTDTQYF
.	many	TRBV4-3	TRBJ2-1	TGCGCCAGCAGCCGTGGGGGATCGGAACGGCAGTTCTTC	CASSRGGSERQFF
.	many	TRBV12-3/TRBV12-4	TRBJ1-6	TGTGCCAGCAGTTTACAGGGAGGGATTTCACCCCTCCACTTT	CASSLQGGISPLHF
.	.	TRBV24-1	TRBJ2-2	TGTGCCACCGGCTCAGTCACCGGGGAGCTGTTTTTT	CATGSVTGELFF
TRBD1	.	TRBV19	TRBJ2-1	TGTGCCAGTAGTCGGGACAGGGGGAATGAGCAGTTCTTC	CASSRDRGNEQFF
.	few	TRBV12-3/TRBV12-4	TRBJ2-7	TGTGCCAGCAGTTCTGGGGCGGGAGAGCAGTACTTC	CASSSGAGEQYF
TRBD1	.	TRBV20-1	TRBJ2-5	TGCAGTGCCATTGGGGACAGGGTGCGACCAGAAGAGACCCAGTACTTC	CSAIGDRVRPEETQYF
.	few	TRBV7-8	TRBJ2-5	TGTGCCAGCAGCTGGGGACGGCAAGAGACCCAGTACTTC	CASSWGRQETQYF